A single sample gave rise to the 5 T cell receptor beta chains below, sequenced in a study of OX40 agonist ivuxolimab in advanced cancers. Sequenced by immunoSEQ multiplex PCR; TCRdb stores in-frame clones only, minus some. The sample contains roughly 53,000 clones, roughly 73% of which appear only once. The sequenced sample was CD4+ or CD8+ T cells sorted from blood, obtained in a trial of the OX40 agonist ivuxolimab. The receptor set was obtained from an adult with an advanced solid tumor such as melanoma, head and neck, liver or kidney cancer.

This clone was recorded a few times. The chain uses TRBV5-1 and TRBJ2-3; 7 nucleotides line up with TRBD1. Germline lookup yields CDR1 SGHRS and CDR2 YFSETQ. This CDR3 comprises 17 residues. The J segment lost 2 bases and the V segment lost 4 bases, leaving 13 bases of the junction unmatched. CDR3 in amino acids: CASSKDRVALYTDTQYF. The DNA of the CDR3 is TGCGCCAGCAGCAAAGACAGGGTGGCCCTCTACACAGATACGCAGTATTTT.

The chain employs TRBV4-2 and TRBJ1-2; D perhaps matches TRBD1 (5 bases). CDR3 length: 13 amino acids. The germline V gene has CDR1 LGHNA and CDR2 YNFKEQ. Trimming shortened V by 1 base and J by 5 bases, and 8 bases separated the two germline ends. The CDR3 coding sequence is TGTGCCAGCAGCCAAGCAGGGAGGTATGGCTACACCTTC. Its translation: CASSQAGRYGYTF.

This clone came up a few times. The V gene is TRBV7-9, the J gene TRBJ2-1; weak D call: TRBD1 (5 bases). Germline values: CDR1 SEHNR, CDR2 FQNEAQ (reference sequence). V lost 3 bases to trimming and J lost 1 base, with 16 bases between them. CDR3 length equals 17 residues. The CDR3 is CASSLEYGARSYNEQFF. The CDR3, as DNA: TGTGCCAGCAGCTTGGAGTATGGGGCCAGATCCTACAATGAGCAGTTCTTC.

V gene TRBV30 combines with J gene TRBJ1-3; D might be TRBD1 (5 bases). This CDR3 is 14 amino acids long. CDR1 GTSNPN and CDR2 SVGIG come from the germline V gene (reference sequence). Trimming shortened V by 4 bases and J by 0 bases, and 10 bases separated the two germline ends. Here the CDR3 reads CAWTTGGSGNTIYF. DNA for the CDR3: TGTGCCTGGACCACAGGAGGCTCTGGAAACACCATATATTTT.

The V gene is TRBV19, the J gene TRBJ1-1; D is uncertain. Germline V lookup: CDR1 LNHDA, CDR2 SQIVND (reference sequence). With 3 bases removed from V and 1 base from J, the gap between germline ends came to 6 bases. The CDR3 spans 13 residues. The CDR3 is CASSMARNTEAFF. The CDR3 region has the DNA TGTGCCAGTAGTATGGCCCGGAACACTGAAGCTTTCTTT.